This entry describes one TCR beta chain. Each participant's cohort was designated according to participant-reported clinical history. A PCR-confirmed or clinician-diagnosed COVID-19 case had contacted exposed participants within 2 weeks of entry. Produced via immunoSEQ multiplex PCR; TCRdb's table is partial and in-frame only. The profile covers hundreds of thousands of clones, with under 90% appearing a single time and roughly 2.8% taken by the ten largest. The data derive from a study of blood T cell repertoires in COVID-19. In the study overall: COVID-19 samples collected from the United States, Italy and Spain covered acute and convalescent phases. T cells, B-cell-depleted T cells, or PBMCs supplied cDNA or gDNA.

The CDR3 loop spans 11 amino acids. Trimming stripped 5 bases from V and 4 bases from J, with 3 bases between. CDR1 KGHDR and CDR2 SFDVKD come from the germline V gene. The specimen sequenced was PBMCs or T cells enriched from blood (not recorded which). The J gene is TRBJ2-3, the V gene TRBV24-1; D remains unclear. The TCR sequence derives from a woman aged 45 to 65 who had been exposed to COVID-19. The CDR3 DNA reads TGTGCCACCAGTGCCTCAGATACGCAGTATTTT. Translating gives CATSASDTQYF.